Listed below are T cell receptor beta chains from one sample, sequenced in a study of molecular identifiers for immune sequencing clone quantification. MiXCR, run by TCRdb on the PCR reads, gives a single entry per CDR3 protein. The sample records under 600,000 distinct CDR3 sequences, 20% to 25% being singletons. Sequencing was carried out using naive CD8+ T cells from blood, with Jurkat cell RNA spiked in. The receptors derive from a human donor in good health. Some libraries in this study had Jurkat cell RNA spiked in. Each CDR3 is given with its conserved first and last residue. The D gene is left open where the match is weak. Expanded clones get a size class; other rows say once, few or many, or leave the size out.

j_call d_call v_call clone_size cdr3_aa cdr3_nt
TRBJ2-7 . TRBV7-9 . CASSKEGNEQYF TGTGCCAGCAGTAAGGAGGGGAACGAGCAGTACTTC
TRBJ1-5 . TRBV21-1 . CASSETNGYSNQPQHF TGTGCCAGCAGCGAAACGAACGGTTATAGCAATCAGCCCCAGCATTTT
TRBJ2-3 . TRBV7-9 many CASSLFEAQYF TGTGCCAGCAGCTTATTTGAGGCGCAGTATTTT
TRBJ2-7 . TRBV4-3 many CASSQDKAWSYEQYF TGCGCCAGCAGCCAAGATAAGGCATGGTCCTACGAGCAGTACTTC
TRBJ1-1 . TRBV27 many CASSFMGADTEAFF TGTGCCAGCAGTTTCATGGGGGCCGACACTGAAGCTTTCTTT
TRBJ2-1 TRBD2 TRBV6-2/TRBV6-3 few CASSCPAGGEQFF TGTGCCAGCAGTTGCCCAGCGGGAGGTGAGCAGTTCTTC
TRBJ1-1 . TRBV27 . CASSWLSNSGEAFF TGTGCCAGCAGCTGGCTGAGTAACTCCGGTGAAGCTTTCTTT
TRBJ2-7 TRBD2 TRBV6-1 many CASRAGNEQYF TGTGCCAGCAGAGCGGGGAACGAGCAGTACTTC
TRBJ1-5 TRBD1 TRBV12-3/TRBV12-4 . CASSSSPTGNQPQHF TGTGCCAGCAGTTCCTCCCCGACAGGGAATCAGCCCCAGCATTTT
TRBJ2-3 TRBD1 TRBV5-5 many CASSLGTGSWDTQYF TGTGCCAGCAGCTTGGGGACAGGGAGCTGGGATACGCAGTATTTT
TRBJ2-7 . TRBV2 many CASRLGVYEQYF TGTGCCAGCAGGCTCGGGGTATACGAGCAGTACTTC
TRBJ2-1 . TRBV9 few CASSAGHGLNEQFF TGTGCCAGCAGCGCAGGCCACGGGTTGAATGAGCAGTTCTTC
TRBJ2-2 . TRBV7-9 few CASSLATAVTGELFF TGTGCCAGCAGCTTAGCGACAGCAGTCACCGGGGAGCTGTTTTTT
TRBJ1-6 . TRBV30 . CAWSDGAPNSPLHF TGTGCCTGGAGTGACGGGGCCCCTAATTCACCCCTCCACTTT
TRBJ2-3 . TRBV7-9 many CASSYPSTDTQYF TGTGCCAGCAGCTACCCTAGCACAGATACGCAGTATTTT
TRBJ2-7 . TRBV25-1 many CASSEFSGLDEQYF TGTGCCAGCAGTGAATTCTCAGGGTTGGACGAGCAGTACTTC
TRBJ2-3 . TRBV6-5 many CASSYSVGDTQYF TGTGCCAGCAGTTACTCCGTTGGGGATACGCAGTATTTT